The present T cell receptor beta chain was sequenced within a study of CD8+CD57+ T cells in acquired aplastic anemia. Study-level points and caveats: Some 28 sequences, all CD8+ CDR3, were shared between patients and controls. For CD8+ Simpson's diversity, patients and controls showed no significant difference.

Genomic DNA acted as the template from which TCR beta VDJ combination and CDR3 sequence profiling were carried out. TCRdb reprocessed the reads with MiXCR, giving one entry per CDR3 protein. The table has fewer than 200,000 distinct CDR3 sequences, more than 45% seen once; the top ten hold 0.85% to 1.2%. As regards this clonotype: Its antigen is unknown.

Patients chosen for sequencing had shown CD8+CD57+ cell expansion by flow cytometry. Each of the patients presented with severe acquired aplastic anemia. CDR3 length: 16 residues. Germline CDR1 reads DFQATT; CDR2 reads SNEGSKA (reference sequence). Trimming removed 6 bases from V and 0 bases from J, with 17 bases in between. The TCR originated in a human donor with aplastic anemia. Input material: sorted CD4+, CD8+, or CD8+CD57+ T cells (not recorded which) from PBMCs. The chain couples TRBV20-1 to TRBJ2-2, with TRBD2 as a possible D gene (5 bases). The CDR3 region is CSAPNRRASNTGELFF. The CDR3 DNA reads TGCAGTGCCCCAAACCGGCGGGCTTCGAACACCGGGGAGCTGTTTTTT.